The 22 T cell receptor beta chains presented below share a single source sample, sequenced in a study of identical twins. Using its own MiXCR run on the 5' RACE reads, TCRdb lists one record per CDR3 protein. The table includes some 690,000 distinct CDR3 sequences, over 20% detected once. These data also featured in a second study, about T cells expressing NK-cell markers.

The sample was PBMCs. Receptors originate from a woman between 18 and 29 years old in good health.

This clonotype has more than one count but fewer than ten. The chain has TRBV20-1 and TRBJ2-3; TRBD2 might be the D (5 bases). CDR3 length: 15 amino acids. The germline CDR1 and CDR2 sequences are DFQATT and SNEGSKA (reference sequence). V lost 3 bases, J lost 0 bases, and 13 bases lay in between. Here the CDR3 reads CSARKIATSTDTQYF. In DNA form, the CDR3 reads TGCAGTGCTAGGAAAATAGCGACTAGCACAGATACGCAGTATTTT.

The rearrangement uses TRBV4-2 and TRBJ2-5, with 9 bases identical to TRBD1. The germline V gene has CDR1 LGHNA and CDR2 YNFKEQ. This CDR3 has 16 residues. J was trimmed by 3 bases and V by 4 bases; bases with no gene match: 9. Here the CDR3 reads CASSPTLDRGKETQYF. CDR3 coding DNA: TGTGCCAGCAGCCCGACCCTAGACAGGGGGAAAGAGACCCAGTACTTC.

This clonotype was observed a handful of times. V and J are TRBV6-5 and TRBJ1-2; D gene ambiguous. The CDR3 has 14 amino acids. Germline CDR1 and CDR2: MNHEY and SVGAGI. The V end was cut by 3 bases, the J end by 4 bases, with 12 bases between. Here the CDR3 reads CASSYGKASYGYTF. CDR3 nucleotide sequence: TGTGCCAGCAGTTATGGGAAGGCGAGCTATGGCTACACCTTC.

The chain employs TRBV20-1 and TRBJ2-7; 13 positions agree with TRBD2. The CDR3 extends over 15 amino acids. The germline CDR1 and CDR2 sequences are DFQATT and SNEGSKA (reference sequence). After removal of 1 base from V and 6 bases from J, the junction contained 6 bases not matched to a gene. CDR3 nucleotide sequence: TGCAGTGCTAGAGCCCAGACTAGCGGGAGGTCCGAGCAGTACTTC. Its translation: CSARAQTSGRSEQYF.

CDR3 protein: CASSRTTSGDSYEQYF. In DNA, the CDR3 is TGTGCCAGCAGCCGAACGACTAGCGGGGACTCCTACGAGCAGTACTTC. The chain combines TRBV7-9 with TRBJ2-7, with 11 nucleotides matching TRBD2. V was pared by 5 bases and J by 0 bases, with 6 bases of the junction left unmatched. Germline loops: CDR1 SEHNR, CDR2 FQNEAQ (reference sequence). CDR3 length: 16 residues.

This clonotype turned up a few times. The CDR3: CASSLGTGVRNEQFF. CDR3 DNA sequence: TGTGCCAGCAGCCTAGGGACAGGGGTTCGCAATGAGCAGTTCTTC. This rearrangement joins TRBV7-9 to TRBJ2-1; 10 positions match TRBD1. V was clipped by 5 bases and J by 6 bases; unmatched bases: 7. Germline V lookup: CDR1 SEHNR, CDR2 FQNEAQ (reference sequence). CDR3 length: 15 residues. Complete variable domain (other parts from reference TRBV7-9 and TRBJ2-1): DTGVSQNPRHKITKRGQNVTFRCDPISEHNRLYWYRQTLGQGPEFLTYFQNEAQLEKSRLLSDRFSAERPKGSFSTLEIQRTEQGDSAMYLCASSLGTGVRNEQFFGPGTRLTVL.

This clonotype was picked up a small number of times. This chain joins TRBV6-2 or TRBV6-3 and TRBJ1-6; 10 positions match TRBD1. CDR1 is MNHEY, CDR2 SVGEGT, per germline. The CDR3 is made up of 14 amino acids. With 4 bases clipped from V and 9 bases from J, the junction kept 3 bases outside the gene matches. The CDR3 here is CASSSGTGVSPLHF. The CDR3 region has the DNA TGTGCCAGCAGTTCCGGGACAGGGGTTTCACCCCTCCACTTT.

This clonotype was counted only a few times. The chain's CDR3 is CASSLGLAGHYEQYF. DNA for the CDR3: TGTGCCAGCAGCTTGGGACTAGCCGGACACTACGAGCAGTACTTC. The genes are TRBV5-6 and TRBJ2-7; TRBD2 agrees at 7 bases. V lost 0 bases and J lost 3; bases outside the gene matches: 6. This CDR3 has 15 residues. The germline gives CDR1 SGHDT, CDR2 YYEEEE.

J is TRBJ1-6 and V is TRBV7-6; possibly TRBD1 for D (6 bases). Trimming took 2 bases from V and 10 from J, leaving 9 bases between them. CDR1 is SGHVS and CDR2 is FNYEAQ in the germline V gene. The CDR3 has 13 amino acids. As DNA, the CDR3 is TGTGCCAGCAGCTTAAACAGGGAATCACCCCTCCACTTT. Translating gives CASSLNRESPLHF.

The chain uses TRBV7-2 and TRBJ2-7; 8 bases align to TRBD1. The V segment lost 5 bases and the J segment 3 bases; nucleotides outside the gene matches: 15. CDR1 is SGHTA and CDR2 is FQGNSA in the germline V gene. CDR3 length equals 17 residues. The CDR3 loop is CASSPPPGTGGFYEQYF. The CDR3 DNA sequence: TGTGCCAGCAGCCCACCCCCAGGGACAGGAGGTTTCTACGAGCAGTACTTC. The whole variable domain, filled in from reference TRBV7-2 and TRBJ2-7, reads GAGVSQSPSNKVTEKGKDVELRCDPISGHTALYWYRQSLGQGLEFLIYFQGNSAPDKSGLPSDRFSAERTGGSVSTLTIQRTQQEDSAVYLCASSPPPGTGGFYEQYFGPGTRLTVT.

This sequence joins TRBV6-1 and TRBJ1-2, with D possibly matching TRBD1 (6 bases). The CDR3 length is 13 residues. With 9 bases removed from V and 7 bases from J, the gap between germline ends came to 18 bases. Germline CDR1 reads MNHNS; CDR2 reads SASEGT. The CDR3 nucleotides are TGTGCCAGTCGGGGGGCTGGGGGAAGTGGCTACACCTTC. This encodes CASRGAGGSGYTF.

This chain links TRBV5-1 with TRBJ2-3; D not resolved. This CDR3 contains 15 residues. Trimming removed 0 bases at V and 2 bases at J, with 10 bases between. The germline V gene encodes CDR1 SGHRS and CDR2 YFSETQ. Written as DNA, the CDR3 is TGCGCCAGCAGCTTGGAAGGTAAACCCACAGATACGCAGTATTTT. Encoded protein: CASSLEGKPTDTQYF.

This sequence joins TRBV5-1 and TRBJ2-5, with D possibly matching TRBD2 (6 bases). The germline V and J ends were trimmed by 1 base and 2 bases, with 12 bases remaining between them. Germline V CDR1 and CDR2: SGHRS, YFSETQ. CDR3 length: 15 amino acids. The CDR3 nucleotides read TGCGCCAGCAGCTTGAGGAGGGGTCGGCAAGAGACCCAGTACTTC. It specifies CASSLRRGRQETQYF.

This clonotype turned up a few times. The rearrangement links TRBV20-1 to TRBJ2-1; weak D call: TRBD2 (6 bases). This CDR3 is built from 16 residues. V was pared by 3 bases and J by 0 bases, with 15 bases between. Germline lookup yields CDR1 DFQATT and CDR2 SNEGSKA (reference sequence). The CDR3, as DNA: TGCAGTGCTAGTAAGTTGCGGGGCAACTCCTACAATGAGCAGTTCTTC. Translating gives CSASKLRGNSYNEQFF.

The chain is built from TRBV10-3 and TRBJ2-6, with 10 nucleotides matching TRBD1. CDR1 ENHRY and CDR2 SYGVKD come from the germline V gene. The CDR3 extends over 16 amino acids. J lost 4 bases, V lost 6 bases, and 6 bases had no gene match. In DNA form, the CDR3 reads TGTGCCATCAGACCGGGACAGGGGTCCGGGGCCAACGTCCTGACTTTC. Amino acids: CAIRPGQGSGANVLTF.

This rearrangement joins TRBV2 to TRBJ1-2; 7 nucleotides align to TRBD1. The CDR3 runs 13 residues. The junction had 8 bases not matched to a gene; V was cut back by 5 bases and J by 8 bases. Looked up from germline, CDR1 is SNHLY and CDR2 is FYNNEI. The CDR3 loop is CASSPQGMGGYTF. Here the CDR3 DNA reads TGTGCCAGCAGTCCACAGGGGATGGGCGGCTACACCTTC.

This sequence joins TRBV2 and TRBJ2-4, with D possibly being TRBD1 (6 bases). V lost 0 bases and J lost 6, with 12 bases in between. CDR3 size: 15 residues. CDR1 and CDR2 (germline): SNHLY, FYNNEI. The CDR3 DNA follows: TGTGCCAGCAGTGAAGCACAGGGTAGGGCAAACATTCAGTACTTC. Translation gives CASSEAQGRANIQYF.

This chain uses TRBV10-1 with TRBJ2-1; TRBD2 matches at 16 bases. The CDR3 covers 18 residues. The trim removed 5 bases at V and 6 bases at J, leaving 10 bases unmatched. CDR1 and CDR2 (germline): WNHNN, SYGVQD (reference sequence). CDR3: CASSRTGTSGGASNEQFF. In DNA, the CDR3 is TGCGCCAGCAGTCGTACCGGGACTAGCGGGGGGGCGTCCAATGAGCAGTTCTTC.

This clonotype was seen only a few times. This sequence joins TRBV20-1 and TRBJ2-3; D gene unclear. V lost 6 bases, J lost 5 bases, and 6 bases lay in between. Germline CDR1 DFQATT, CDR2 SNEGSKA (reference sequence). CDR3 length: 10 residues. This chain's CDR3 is CSANRDTQYF. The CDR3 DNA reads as TGCAGTGCGAACAGAGATACGCAGTATTTT.

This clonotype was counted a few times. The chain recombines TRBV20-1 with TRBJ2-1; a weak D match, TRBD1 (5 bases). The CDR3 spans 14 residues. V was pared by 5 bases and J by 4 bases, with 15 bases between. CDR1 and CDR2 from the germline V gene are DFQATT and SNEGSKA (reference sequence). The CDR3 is CSAGARAIYNEQFF. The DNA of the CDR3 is TGCAGTGCTGGAGCCAGGGCGATATACAATGAGCAGTTCTTC.

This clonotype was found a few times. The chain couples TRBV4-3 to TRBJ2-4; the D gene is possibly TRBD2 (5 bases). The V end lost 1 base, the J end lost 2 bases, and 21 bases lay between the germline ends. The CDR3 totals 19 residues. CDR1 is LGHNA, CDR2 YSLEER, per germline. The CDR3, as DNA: TGCGCCAGCAGCCAAGCGTACTCGGGAACACGCCGGTCCAAAAACATTCAGTACTTC. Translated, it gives CASSQAYSGTRRSKNIQYF.

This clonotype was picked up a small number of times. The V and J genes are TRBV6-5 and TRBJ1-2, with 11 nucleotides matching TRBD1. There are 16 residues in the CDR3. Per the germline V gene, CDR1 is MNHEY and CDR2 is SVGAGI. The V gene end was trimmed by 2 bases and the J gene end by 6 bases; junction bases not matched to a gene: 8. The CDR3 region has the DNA TGTGCCAGCAGTTACCCCGGGACAGGGGGGAGGAATGGCTACACCTTC. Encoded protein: CASSYPGTGGRNGYTF.